Following are 31 T cell receptor beta chains from one sample sequenced in a study of CD8+ T cells in alopecia areata. Extraction and reverse transcription of RNA yielded cDNA as the sequencing template. Assay used: immunoSEQ multiplex PCR; TCRdb lists only in-frame clones, some missing. This repertoire shows around 300,000 clones, 60% found once; its top ten account for about 0.93%. Treatment in this sample: oral pan-JAK inhibitor, 5-10 mg twice daily. Sample: CD4+ T cells sorted from blood, taken at week 52, from a patient treated with tofacitinib. Receptors were obtained from a human donor with alopecia areata.

This sequence joins TRBV6-6 and TRBJ1-6, with 8 bases lining up with TRBD1. J lost 7 bases, V lost 4 bases, and 0 bases had no gene match. CDR1 is MNHNY, CDR2 SVGAGI, per germline (reference sequence). The CDR3 length is 13 residues. The CDR3 reads CASSWDRNSPLHF. In DNA, the CDR3 is TGTGCCAGCAGTTGGGACAGGAATTCACCCCTCCACTTT.

The gene calls are TRBV4-1 and TRBJ1-2; D is unresolved. V gave up 0 bases and J gave up 7 bases, with 12 bases separating them. Germline loops: CDR1 MGHRA, CDR2 YSYEKL. CDR3 length: 14 amino acids. The CDR3, as DNA: TGCGCCAGCAGCCAAGACCGGCACAGTGGTGGCTACACCTTC. It specifies CASSQDRHSGGYTF.

This chain connects TRBV5-1 to TRBJ2-1; TRBD1 is a possible D gene (7 bases). CDR3 size: 15 residues. The V gene lost 3 bases and the J gene lost 2 bases, with 12 bases spanning the gap. Germline CDR1 is SGHRS and CDR2 is YFSETQ. The CDR3 DNA is TGCGCCAGCAGCTCAGGGGGGTTCGCCTACAATGAGCAGTTCTTC. It yields the protein CASSSGGFAYNEQFF.

With respect to this clone: Mismatch with germline at one junction end may stem from a read error. V gene TRBV2 combines with J gene TRBJ2-1, with 7 nucleotides matching TRBD1. Germline CDR1 SNHLY, CDR2 FYNNEI. The CDR3 contains 13 residues. CDR3 protein: CASSPTKGAQGVF. DNA for the CDR3: TGTGCCAGCAGCCCCACGAAGGGGGCGCAGGGGGTCTTC.

The chain joins TRBV2 to TRBJ1-2, with D possibly being TRBD1 (6 bases). Per germline, CDR1 SNHLY and CDR2 FYNNEI. The CDR3 sequence is 14 residues long. V lost 3 bases to trimming and J lost 4 bases, with 12 bases between them. The CDR3 nucleotides read TGTGCCAGCAGTGATCGGGGGGCTGGCTATGGCTACACCTTC. Its translation is CASSDRGAGYGYTF.

This clone was detected only once. The genes are TRBV30 and TRBJ2-7, with TRBD1 as a possible D gene (5 bases). The V gene lost 1 base and the J gene lost 1 base, with 8 bases spanning the gap. This CDR3 spans 13 amino acids. CDR1 is GTSNPN, CDR2 SVGIG, per germline (reference sequence). CDR3 sequence (DNA): TGTGCCTGGAGTGGGGGCCTTTCCTACGAGCAGTACTTC. Protein product: CAWSGGLSYEQYF.

Written as DNA, the CDR3 is TGTGCCAGCAGCCAGGATCTTACGGGCTATGAGCAGTTCTTC. Translated: CASSQDLTGYEQFF. The chain has TRBV4-2 and TRBJ2-1; D remains ambiguous. With 3 bases removed from V and 8 bases from J, the gap between germline ends came to 14 bases. This CDR3 region has 14 residues. Germline loops: CDR1 LGHNA, CDR2 YNFKEQ.

V is TRBV30 and J is TRBJ1-6; 7 bases line up with TRBD1. V was pared by 4 bases and J by 9 bases, with 15 bases of the junction left unmatched. CDR3 length equals 16 residues. The germline V gene encodes CDR1 GTSNPN and CDR2 SVGIG (reference sequence). CDR3: CAWTTLSDRIFSPLHF. The CDR3 DNA is TGTGCCTGGACCACGTTGTCGGACAGGATATTTTCACCCCTCCACTTT.

This clone was found a few times. The rearrangement joins TRBV7-2 to TRBJ1-6; 7 bases align to TRBD1. Per germline, CDR1 SGHTA and CDR2 FQGNSA. The CDR3 loop spans 15 amino acids. V gave up 2 bases and J gave up 10 bases; unmatched junction bases: 8. CDR3 DNA: TGTGCCAGCAGCTTAACCCGACAGGGAGGGTCACCCCTCCACTTT. Translation: CASSLTRQGGSPLHF.

V usage is TRBV5-1 and J usage is TRBJ1-1; a weak D match, TRBD1 (6 bases). The V and J ends lost 4 bases and 1 base respectively, with 14 bases between them. The CDR3 spans 15 residues. Per germline, CDR1 SGHRS and CDR2 YFSETQ. The CDR3 spells CASSQGSLGNTEAFF. The CDR3 nucleotides read TGCGCCAGCAGCCAGGGGAGTTTAGGGAACACTGAAGCTTTCTTT.

The chain combines TRBV29-1 with TRBJ2-1, with 9 nucleotides matching TRBD1. The CDR3 covers 13 residues. Per germline, CDR1 SQVTM and CDR2 ANQGSEA. Unmatched junction bases numbered 13, after V lost 4 bases and J lost 15 bases. The CDR3 nucleotides are TGCAGCGTTGTGGATTACGGGGGGACAGGGCGGTTCTTC. Residues: CSVVDYGGTGRFF.

The rearrangement links TRBV30 to TRBJ2-6; 11 bases are a match to TRBD1. In germline, CDR1 is GTSNPN, CDR2 SVGIG (reference sequence). V was clipped by 5 bases and J by 2 bases; unmatched bases: 5. The CDR3 length is 16 residues. The CDR3 coding sequence is TGTGCCTGGGGGGACAGGGGGAGAACTGGGGCCAACGTCCTGACTTTC. This codes for CAWGDRGRTGANVLTF. Full variable domain (outside the CDR3, taken from reference TRBV30 and TRBJ2-6): SQTIHQWPATLVQPVGSPLSLECTVEGTSNPNLYWYRQAAGRGLQLLFYSVGIGQISSEVPQNLSASRPQDRQFILSSKKLLLSDSGFYLCAWGDRGRTGANVLTFGAGSRLTVL.

This clone was counted between two and nine times. The V gene is TRBV15, the J gene TRBJ2-5, with D possibly TRBD1 on 5 matching bases. Germline loops: CDR1 LNHNV, CDR2 YYDKDF (reference sequence). The CDR3 spans 15 residues. The V end lost 0 bases, the J end lost 5 bases, and 13 bases lay between the germline ends. For the CDR3, the DNA is TGTGCCACCAGCAGAGATGCAGGGCCGGAGGAGACCCAGTACTTC. This sequence encodes CATSRDAGPEETQYF. The full variable domain, completed using reference TRBV15 and TRBJ2-5, is DAMVIQNPRYQVTQFGKPVTLSCSQTLNHNVMYWYQQKSSQAPKLLFHYYDKDFNNEADTPDNFQSRRPNTSFCFLDIRSPGLGDTAMYLCATSRDAGPEETQYFGPGTRLLVL.

The chain carries TRBV29-1 and TRBJ1-1, with TRBD1 matching over 7 bases. Per the germline V gene, CDR1 is SQVTM and CDR2 is ANQGSEA. V shed 6 bases and J 6 bases; nucleotides not matched to a gene: 4. The CDR3 sequence is 11 residues long. CDR3 DNA sequence: TGCAGCGTCGCAGGGGGTCCTGAAGCTTTCTTT. It codes for CSVAGGPEAFF.

This clone was observed a handful of times. J is TRBJ1-5 and V is TRBV30, with D unclear. This CDR3 has 14 residues. The V gene's germline CDR1 is GTSNPN and CDR2 SVGIG (reference sequence). Trimming shortened V by 3 bases and J by 2 bases, and 11 bases separated the two germline ends. This chain's CDR3 is CAWSQMGGNQPQHF. In nucleotides, the CDR3 is TGTGCCTGGAGCCAAATGGGAGGCAATCAGCCCCAGCATTTT.

This chain links TRBV7-3 with TRBJ2-3, with D possibly matching TRBD2 (5 bases). The ends were cut back, 5 bases at V and 0 bases at J, with 12 bases in the middle. Germline V gives CDR1 SGHTA, CDR2 FQGTGA. This CDR3 has 15 amino acids. The CDR3 here is CASSPGLSSTDTQYF. The CDR3 DNA reads TGTGCCAGCAGCCCCGGACTTTCTAGCACAGATACGCAGTATTTT.

The CDR3 nucleotides read TGTGCCAGCAGTCCGCCGCGGCGGACTGAAGCTTTCTTT. Protein: CASSPPRRTEAFF. The chain recombines TRBV27 with TRBJ1-1; unclear D gene. V shed 5 bases and J shed 5 bases, with 12 bases lying between them. CDR1 is MNHEY, CDR2 SMNVEV, per germline (reference sequence). This CDR3 has 13 residues.

This rearrangement joins TRBV2 to TRBJ2-2, with D possibly TRBD2 on 5 matching bases. The CDR3 is made up of 12 amino acids. Trimming removed 6 bases at V and 6 bases at J, with 8 bases between. Germline values: CDR1 SNHLY, CDR2 FYNNEI. This CDR3 is CASSPDSGELFF. The CDR3 coding sequence is TGTGCCAGCAGCCCGGACTCCGGGGAGCTGTTTTTT.

V usage is TRBV29-1 and J usage is TRBJ1-5; possible D gene TRBD1, 5 bases. CDR3 length: 18 residues. Germline V CDR1 and CDR2: SQVTM, ANQGSEA. Trimming removed 2 bases from V and 0 bases from J, with 20 bases in between. The CDR3 nucleotides are TGCAGCGTTGAAAAGAATCGTCTCGGGACGGTTAGCAATCAGCCCCAGCATTTT. It translates to CSVEKNRLGTVSNQPQHF.

CDR3 sequence reads: CASSLGDRGNTEAFF. The DNA of the CDR3 is TGCGCCAGCAGCTTGGGTGACAGGGGGAACACTGAAGCTTTCTTT. The chain combines TRBV5-1 with TRBJ1-1; TRBD1 matches 8 bases. The junction had 2 bases not matched to a gene; V was cut back by 0 bases and J by 1 base. Per the germline V gene, CDR1 is SGHRS and CDR2 is YFSETQ. This CDR3 has 15 residues.

V is TRBV29-1 and J is TRBJ1-2; TRBD1 is a possible D gene (6 bases). Germline-derived CDR1 and CDR2 are SQVTM and ANQGSEA. The CDR3 totals 13 residues. Trimming removed 5 bases from V and 3 bases from J, with 13 bases in between. The DNA for the CDR3 is TGCAGCGTTAGAACAGGGAACCACTATGGCTACACCTTC. Its translation: CSVRTGNHYGYTF.

V is TRBV30 and J is TRBJ1-6; maybe TRBD1 (5 bases). V was cut by 0 bases and J by 10 bases, with 13 bases left in between. The CDR3 covers 14 residues. Germline assignment: CDR1 GTSNPN and CDR2 SVGIG (reference sequence). The DNA of the CDR3 is TGTGCCTGGAGTGTAACCAGGGAGGGATCACCCCTCCACTTT. It translates to CAWSVTREGSPLHF. The full variable domain, its missing parts supplied by reference TRBV30 and TRBJ1-6, is SQTIHQWPATLVQPVGSPLSLECTVEGTSNPNLYWYRQAAGRGLQLLFYSVGIGQISSEVPQNLSASRPQDRQFILSSKKLLLSDSGFYLCAWSVTREGSPLHFGNGTRLTVT.

The chain is built from TRBV27 and TRBJ2-7; the D is unclear. V was trimmed by 2 bases and J by 6 bases, leaving 8 bases between them. Germline CDR1 MNHEY, CDR2 SMNVEV (reference sequence). This CDR3 contains 12 residues. CDR3 DNA sequence: TGTGCCAGCAGTTTAATAGCCGGCGAGCAGTACTTC. Its translation: CASSLIAGEQYF.

The chain couples TRBV9 to TRBJ1-2; D is perhaps TRBD1 (6 bases). Deletions cut 4 bases from V and 4 bases from J, with 17 bases between. The CDR3 extends over 15 amino acids. CDR1 SGDLS and CDR2 YYNGEE come from the germline V gene. The CDR3 reads CASSLTGGKAYGYTF. As DNA, the CDR3 is TGTGCCAGCAGCCTAACCGGGGGCAAGGCCTATGGCTACACCTTC.

As concerns this clone: Compared with germline, one end of the junction differs, possibly owing to a read error. The chain is built from TRBV6-6 and TRBJ1-1; D unresolved. Germline-derived CDR1 and CDR2 are MNHNY and SVGAGI (reference sequence). This CDR3 has 13 residues. In DNA, the CDR3 is TGTGCCAGCAGTAACTCAAAGAACACTGAAGCTTTCTTT. Translated: CASSNSKNTEAFF.

This clone showed up just a few times. The V gene is TRBV30, the J gene TRBJ2-7; a possible D gene is TRBD1 (6 bases). The CDR3 covers 15 residues. Looked up from germline, CDR1 is GTSNPN and CDR2 is SVGIG (reference sequence). The ends were cut back, 3 bases at V and 9 bases at J, with 24 bases in the middle. CDR3 DNA: TGTGCCTGGAGGGGGGACATCGGGACAACCTTTGTGCAGTACTTC. Its protein is CAWRGDIGTTFVQYF.

This clone turned up a few times. The chain recombines TRBV7-2 with TRBJ2-5; D might be TRBD2 (5 bases). Germline V gene sequence: CDR1 SGHTA, CDR2 FQGNSA. Trimming took 5 bases from V and 2 from J, leaving 15 bases between them. The CDR3 sequence is 15 residues long. This CDR3 is CASSNVAGRQETQYF. In nucleotides, the CDR3 is TGTGCCAGCAGCAATGTGGCGGGTCGACAAGAGACCCAGTACTTC.

This clone has a handful of counts. The CDR3, as DNA: TGTGCCAGCAGCCCTGGGGGTTCCGGGGCCAACGTCCTGACTTTC. Translation: CASSPGGSGANVLTF. The rearrangement uses TRBV7-9 and TRBJ2-6, with D perhaps TRBD1 or TRBD2 (5 bases each). Germline CDR1 and CDR2: SEHNR and FQNEAQ (reference sequence). This CDR3 contains 15 residues. Deletions cut 5 bases from V and 4 bases from J, with 12 bases between. Filled out from reference TRBV7-9 and TRBJ2-6, the complete variable domain reads DTGVSQNPRHKITKRGQNVTFRCDPISEHNRLYWYRQTLGQGPEFLTYFQNEAQLEKSRLLSDRFSAERPKGSFSTLEIQRTEQGDSAMYLCASSPGGSGANVLTFGAGSRLTVL.

The V gene is TRBV30, the J gene TRBJ1-1; weak D call: TRBD1 (5 bases). This CDR3 spans 14 amino acids. V was trimmed by 2 bases and J by 1 base, leaving 11 bases between them. Per germline, CDR1 GTSNPN and CDR2 SVGIG (reference sequence). The CDR3 region is CAWSIIQENTEAFF. As DNA, the CDR3 is TGTGCCTGGAGTATTATACAGGAGAACACTGAAGCTTTCTTT.

The J gene is TRBJ2-3, the V gene TRBV5-1; D unclear. The germline V gene has CDR1 SGHRS and CDR2 YFSETQ. This CDR3 has 13 residues. The germline V and J ends were trimmed by 0 bases and 2 bases, with 4 bases remaining between them. The CDR3 sequence: CASSLDHTDTQYF. DNA of the CDR3: TGCGCCAGCAGCTTGGACCACACAGATACGCAGTATTTT.

This clone was detected only once. J is TRBJ1-4 and V is TRBV29-1; no reliable D call. The CDR3 consists of 13 residues. Trimming stripped 6 bases from V and 4 bases from J, with 12 bases between. CDR1 is SQVTM, CDR2 ANQGSEA, per germline. CDR3 DNA: TGCAGCGTCGCGGGCCAGTATAATGAAAAACTGTTTTTT. Its translation: CSVAGQYNEKLFF.